A single sample gave rise to the 17 T cell receptor beta chains below, sequenced in a study of tumor-infiltrating lymphocytes in primary liver carcinoma. The investigators made TCR beta cDNA from approximately 0.5 ug total RNA, using a constant-region primer. ARM-PCR was slightly modified, and three nested multiplex PCR rounds with it gave rise to the TCR beta libraries. The study ran its first two PCR rounds for around 10 cycles each, using TRBV1-TRBV30 forward primers and a C-beta reverse primer. TCRdb processed the multiplex PCR reads anew with MiXCR; each CDR3 protein has one entry. The table lists about 300,000 distinct CDR3 sequences, more than 55% of them singletons. Blood RNA came from unsorted whole blood; germline DNA was also extracted. The specimen was peripheral blood. The receptor set was obtained from a man aged 35-49 years with primary liver carcinoma and hepatitis B virus infection.

This clonotype was observed many times. The chain links TRBV6-1 to TRBJ1-1; 9 bases agree with TRBD1. The junction had 3 bases not matched to a gene; V was cut back by 8 bases and J by 5 bases. In germline, CDR1 is MNHNS, CDR2 SASEGT. This CDR3 contains 12 residues. The CDR3 DNA is TGTGCCAGCGGGACAGGGTGGACTGAAGCTTTCTTT. It translates to CASGTGWTEAFF.

This clonotype has more than one count but fewer than ten. The V call is TRBV4-1, the J call TRBJ2-6; no definite D call. Germline loops: CDR1 MGHRA, CDR2 YSYEKL. CDR3 length: 16 residues. Trimming pared 2 bases from V and 0 bases from J, leaving 8 bases between. The CDR3 region is CASSQLSLSGANVLTF. Here the CDR3 DNA reads TGCGCCAGCAGCCAATTATCGCTCTCTGGGGCCAACGTCCTGACTTTC.

About this clonotype itself: The junction departs from the called germline gene at one end, perhaps through a read error. The chain employs TRBV28 and TRBJ2-1, with 10 bases identical to TRBD2. The CDR3 loop spans 15 amino acids. The germline V gene encodes CDR1 MDHEN and CDR2 SYDVKM. The DNA of the CDR3 is TGTGCCAGCAGTTTACCTAGCGGGAGCCCCAATGAGCAGTCCTTC. Protein: CASSLPSGSPNEQSF.

This clonotype was detected many times. The chain is built from TRBV5-6 and TRBJ2-1, with 8 positions matching TRBD1. The germline gives CDR1 SGHDT, CDR2 YYEEEE. V dropped 3 bases and J dropped 8; count of bases not matched to a gene: 16. The CDR3 is 17 residues long. CDR3 DNA: TGTGCCAGCAGCTCCGGGACAGGTGGAAATCGGTGGGATGAGCAGTTCTTC. Its protein product is CASSSGTGGNRWDEQFF.

The table lists this clonotype with a few counts. Germline is not matched at one junction end, which may reflect a read error. The chain employs TRBV6-5 and TRBJ2-3, with 9 bases that match TRBD1. CDR1 is MNHEY and CDR2 is SVGAGI in the germline V gene. The CDR3 length is 15 residues. The CDR3 DNA follows: TGTGCCAGCAGTGGGGGGACAGGGCCCACAGATACGCAGTACTTT. Translated: CASSGGTGPTDTQYF.

Note on this clonotype: A read error may account for a junction end that differs from germline. This chain uses TRBV14 with TRBJ1-1; 7 nucleotides match TRBD1. CDR3 length equals 14 residues. Germline values: CDR1 SGHDN, CDR2 FVKESK. CDR3 in DNA: TGTGCCGGCAGCCCTTCGGACAGGTTGGATGCGACTCTCTTT. Its protein is CAGSPSDRLDATLF.

With respect to this clonotype: Likely a read error: the CDR3 ends without its conserved phenylalanine or tryptophan. This chain uses TRBV11-2 with TRBJ2-1; D ambiguous. Germline values: CDR1 SGHAT, CDR2 FQNNGV. The CDR3 sequence is 14 residues long. V shed 6 bases and J shed 0 bases, with 9 bases lying between them. Written as DNA, the CDR3 is TGTGCCAGCAGGGCTAATAGCTCCTACAATGAGCAGTTCTCA. The encoded protein is CASRANSSYNEQFS.

In regard to this clonotype: A much larger clone lies one base from this, so it may be a read error. This sequence joins TRBV29-1 and TRBJ2-7, with D unresolved. V lost 8 bases, J lost 3 bases, and 14 bases lay in between. Germline lookup yields CDR1 SQVTM and CDR2 ANQGSEA. The CDR3 is 12 residues long. CDR3 in DNA: TGCAGCCCAGCAATTACACTCTACGAGCAGTACTTC. Translated, it gives CSPAITLYEQYF.

Concerning this clonotype: A junction end diverges from the germline sequence, so it may reflect a read error. The gene calls are TRBV11-2 and TRBJ2-1, with a weak D call TRBD1 (6 bases). The V gene's germline CDR1 is SGHAT and CDR2 FQNNGV. CDR3 size: 16 residues. The CDR3 protein is CASSLPTGPSYKEQFF. CDR3 coding DNA: TGTGCCAGCAGCTTACCGACAGGACCTTCCTACAAGGAGCAGTTCTTC.

As concerns this clonotype: This may be a read error, as it is one base from a much larger clone. This is likely a read error, given that the CDR3 carries no conserved phenylalanine or tryptophan at its end. The chain is built from TRBV5-6 and TRBJ2-1, with 8 bases identical to TRBD2. Looked up from germline, CDR1 is SGHDT and CDR2 is YYEEEE. The V gene end was trimmed by 3 bases and the J gene end by 9 bases; junction bases not matched to a gene: 8. The CDR3 is 14 amino acids. Here the CDR3 DNA reads TGTGCCAGCAGCTGGTGGACTAGCTTGGGTGAGCAGTTCTTA. Translating it yields CASSWWTSLGEQFL.

Many counts were recorded for this clonotype. The V and J genes are TRBV12-3 or TRBV12-4 and TRBJ2-7; 8 bases match TRBD1. V lost 3 bases to trimming and J lost 4 bases; unmatched junction nucleotides: 5. The CDR3 runs 14 residues. CDR3 DNA sequence: TGTGCCAGCAGTTTCCAGGGGGCAAGGTACGAGCAGTACTTC. It codes for CASSFQGARYEQYF.

This clonotype has just one count. This may be a read error, as it is one base from a much larger clone. The rearrangement uses TRBV6-2 or TRBV6-3 and TRBJ2-7; D gene uncertain. Per the germline V gene, CDR1 is MNHEY and CDR2 is SVGEGT. The CDR3 extends over 13 amino acids. V lost 10 bases, J lost 0 bases, and 13 bases lay in between. CDR3 sequence: CANTNSISYEQYF. The CDR3 coding sequence is TGTGCCAACACTAATAGCATCTCCTACGAGCAGTACTTC.

CDR3 nucleotide sequence: TGTGCCATCAGTGTAGCGAGCGGGTACACAGATACGCAGTATTTT. Encoded protein: CAISVASGYTDTQYF. The rearrangement links TRBV10-3 to TRBJ2-3, with D possibly TRBD2 on 6 matching bases. Looked up from germline, CDR1 is ENHRY and CDR2 is SYGVKD. CDR3 size: 15 residues. The V gene lost 4 bases and the J gene lost 2 bases, with 13 bases spanning the gap.

The chain has TRBV11-3 and TRBJ2-7; D not resolved. Trimming removed 2 bases at V and 3 bases at J, with 14 bases between. Germline-derived CDR1 and CDR2 are SGHNT and YENEEA. The CDR3 is 15 amino acids. The CDR3 DNA is TGTGCCAGCAGCTTATCCGGGCAGGCGATCTACGAGCAGTACTTC. Translation: CASSLSGQAIYEQYF.

Points on this clonotype: Just one base apart from a much larger clone, this may be a read error. The chain combines TRBV14 with TRBJ2-1, with 7 bases fitting TRBD2. Germline values: CDR1 SGHDN, CDR2 FVKESK. Losses at the gene ends were 1 base for V and 6 bases for J; bases not matched to a gene: 9. This CDR3 spans 16 amino acids. This chain's CDR3 is CASSQARASGSNEQFF. In DNA, the CDR3 is TGTGCCAGCAGCCAAGCGAGGGCTAGCGGTAGCAATGAGCAGTTCTTC.

This clonotype was recorded a few times. This rearrangement joins TRBV6-2 or TRBV6-3 to TRBJ2-1, with 9 nucleotides matching TRBD1. The V and J ends lost 8 bases and 6 bases, in that order; junction bases with no gene match: 8. The germline V gene has CDR1 MNHEY and CDR2 SVGEGT. The CDR3 totals 14 residues. CDR3: CASLRTGVTNEQFF. In DNA form, the CDR3 reads TGTGCCAGCTTAAGGACAGGGGTTACCAATGAGCAGTTCTTC.

This chain connects TRBV28 to TRBJ1-2, with D tentatively TRBD1 (5 bases). Looked up from germline, CDR1 is MDHEN and CDR2 is SYDVKM. Trimming cost V 7 bases and J 8 bases, with 17 bases left between them. The CDR3 has 13 amino acids. CDR3 sequence reads: CASMSRGPTGYTF. DNA of the CDR3: TGTGCCAGCATGTCGAGGGGCCCCACGGGCTACACCTTC.